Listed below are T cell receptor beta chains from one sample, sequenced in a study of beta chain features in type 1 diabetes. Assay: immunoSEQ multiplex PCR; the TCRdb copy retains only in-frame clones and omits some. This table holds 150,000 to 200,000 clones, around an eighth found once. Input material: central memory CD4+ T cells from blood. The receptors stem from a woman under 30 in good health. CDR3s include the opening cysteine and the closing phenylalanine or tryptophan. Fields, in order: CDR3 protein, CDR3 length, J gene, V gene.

CDR3 protein: CASSQGLAGVSNEQFF; CDR3 length: 16; J gene: TRBJ2-1; V gene: TRBV5-6
CDR3 protein: CASSFGPRGDREQFF; CDR3 length: 15; J gene: TRBJ2-1; V gene: TRBV27
CDR3 protein: CASRGAGKGYTF; CDR3 length: 12; J gene: TRBJ1-2; V gene: TRBV6-5
CDR3 protein: CASSLAGDSIYEQYF; CDR3 length: 15; J gene: TRBJ2-7; V gene: TRBV5-1
CDR3 protein: CATSRDGTSGRREQYF; CDR3 length: 16; J gene: TRBJ2-7; V gene: TRBV15
CDR3 protein: CASTGGGQANYGYTF; CDR3 length: 15; J gene: TRBJ1-2; V gene: TRBV9
CDR3 protein: CSVGIGRAGELFF; CDR3 length: 13; J gene: TRBJ2-2; V gene: TRBV29-1
CDR3 protein: CASSLLLTGGTEAFF; CDR3 length: 15; J gene: TRBJ1-1; V gene: TRBV5-1
CDR3 protein: CSVYEDEQFF; CDR3 length: 10; J gene: TRBJ2-1; V gene: TRBV29-1
CDR3 protein: CACALGTSKGYTF; CDR3 length: 13; J gene: TRBJ1-2; V gene: TRBV30
CDR3 protein: CASSLLSKASGNEQFF; CDR3 length: 16; J gene: TRBJ2-1; V gene: TRBV11-2
CDR3 protein: CASSPSVRGTDTQYF; CDR3 length: 15; J gene: TRBJ2-3; V gene: TRBV18
CDR3 protein: CASSLGLAGVAKNIQYF; CDR3 length: 17; J gene: TRBJ2-4; V gene: TRBV11-2
CDR3 protein: CASSETGGADGYTF; CDR3 length: 14; J gene: TRBJ1-2; V gene: TRBV25-1
CDR3 protein: CASSLTSTNEQFF; CDR3 length: 13; J gene: TRBJ2-1; V gene: TRBV11-2
CDR3 protein: CASERGRHNEQFF; CDR3 length: 13; J gene: TRBJ2-1; V gene: TRBV7-9
CDR3 protein: CSVGPSPGQGAINYGYTF; CDR3 length: 18; J gene: TRBJ1-2; V gene: TRBV29-1
CDR3 protein: CASSFGTGNTGELFF; CDR3 length: 15; J gene: TRBJ2-2; V gene: TRBV5-1
CDR3 protein: CASSERDTQYF; CDR3 length: 11; J gene: TRBJ2-3; V gene: TRBV2
CDR3 protein: CASSVGQTNTEAFF; CDR3 length: 14; J gene: TRBJ1-1; V gene: TRBV9
CDR3 protein: CSAVRLTGREQYF; CDR3 length: 13; J gene: TRBJ2-7; V gene: TRBV29-1
CDR3 protein: CASSLARAAGSSETQYF; CDR3 length: 17; J gene: TRBJ2-5; V gene: TRBV7-7
CDR3 protein: CASSKRSGREYNEQFF; CDR3 length: 16; J gene: TRBJ2-1; V gene: TRBV5-1
CDR3 protein: CASSQLSLGSPSYNEQFF; CDR3 length: 18; J gene: TRBJ2-1; V gene: TRBV23-1
CDR3 protein: CASSQRQGANVLTF; CDR3 length: 14; J gene: TRBJ2-6; V gene: TRBV4-3
CDR3 protein: CASRTGAYYEQYF; CDR3 length: 13; J gene: TRBJ2-7; V gene: TRBV5-1
CDR3 protein: CASSWSSVQPQHF; CDR3 length: 13; J gene: TRBJ1-5; V gene: TRBV19
CDR3 protein: CSGTGSNEKLFF; CDR3 length: 12; J gene: TRBJ1-4; V gene: TRBV29-1
CDR3 protein: CASSSTGTEAFF; CDR3 length: 12; J gene: TRBJ1-1; V gene: TRBV7-2
CDR3 protein: CAIRSPGGDTQYF; CDR3 length: 13; J gene: TRBJ2-3; V gene: TRBV6-6
CDR3 protein: CASSINGQVNQPQHF; CDR3 length: 15; J gene: TRBJ1-5; V gene: TRBV5-1
CDR3 protein: CASSTTGLETQYF; CDR3 length: 13; J gene: TRBJ2-5; V gene: TRBV19
CDR3 protein: CASSSYRDRVRDEQFF; CDR3 length: 16; J gene: TRBJ2-1; V gene: TRBV28
CDR3 protein: CAWRGQGVANEKLFF; CDR3 length: 15; J gene: TRBJ1-4; V gene: TRBV30
CDR3 protein: CASSQEVVGTEQFF; CDR3 length: 14; J gene: TRBJ2-1; V gene: TRBV14
CDR3 protein: CSVGQGADGYTF; CDR3 length: 12; J gene: TRBJ1-2; V gene: TRBV29-1
CDR3 protein: CASSGPGQAGYTF; CDR3 length: 13; J gene: TRBJ1-2; V gene: TRBV6-6
CDR3 protein: CASSSRAQLTYEQYF; CDR3 length: 15; J gene: TRBJ2-7; V gene: TRBV7-2
CDR3 protein: CASSSDSNEQFF; CDR3 length: 12; J gene: TRBJ2-1; V gene: TRBV18
CDR3 protein: CASSSRSSRGDEQFF; CDR3 length: 15; J gene: TRBJ2-1; V gene: TRBV9
CDR3 protein: CASSVSSGSPYEQYF; CDR3 length: 15; J gene: TRBJ2-7; V gene: TRBV7-2